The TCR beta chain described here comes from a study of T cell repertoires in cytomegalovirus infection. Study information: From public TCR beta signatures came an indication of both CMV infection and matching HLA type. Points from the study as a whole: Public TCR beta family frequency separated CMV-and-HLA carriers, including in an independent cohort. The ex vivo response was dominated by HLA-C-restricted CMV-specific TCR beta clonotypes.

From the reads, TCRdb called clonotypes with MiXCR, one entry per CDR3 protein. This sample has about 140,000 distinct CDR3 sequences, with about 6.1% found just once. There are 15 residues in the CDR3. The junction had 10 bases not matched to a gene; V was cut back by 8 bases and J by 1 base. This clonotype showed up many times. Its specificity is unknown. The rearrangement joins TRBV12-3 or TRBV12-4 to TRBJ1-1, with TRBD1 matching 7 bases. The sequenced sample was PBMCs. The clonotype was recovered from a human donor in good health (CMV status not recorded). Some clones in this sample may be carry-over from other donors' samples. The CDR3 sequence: CASAYDRARNTEAFF. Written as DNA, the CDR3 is TGTGCCAGCGCCTATGACAGGGCGAGGAACACTGAAGCTTTCTTT.